This TCR beta chain comes out of a study of T cell changes during pregnancy in multiple sclerosis. The CDR3 totals 13 residues. Some clones are missing from TCRdb's copy, which holds only in-frame ones; the method was immunoSEQ multiplex PCR. This repertoire shows tens of thousands of clones, approximately 90% found once; its top ten account for approximately 4.5%. Sequenced material: peripheral blood, taken in the second trimester of pregnancy. The V and J genes are TRBV12-1 and TRBJ2-5; whether TRBD2, the table's D call, matches the DNA was not checked. TRBV12-1 is a documented pseudogene. This receptor was identified in a female donor in good health, enrolled as a control in a pregnancy study. The DNA for the CDR3 is TGTGCCAGCAGACTACCCGTGGAAGAGACCCAGTACTTC. Translation gives CASRLPVEETQYF.